These 9 T cell receptor beta chains were all obtained from the same sample, sequenced in a study of T cell clones after liver transplantation. Sequenced by immunoSEQ multiplex PCR; TCRdb stores in-frame clones only, minus some. Here the sample spans under 130,000 clones, around 80% being singletons. The sample consisted of CD4+ T cells from blood, taken around 49 months after liver transplant. Receptors originate from a human patient who received a liver transplant. Some T cells may trace back to the graft donor.

The chain uses TRBV7-7 and TRBJ2-2, with D possibly TRBD2 on 6 matching bases. Germline CDR1 SSHAT, CDR2 FNYEAQ (reference sequence). This CDR3 contains 14 residues. V shed 5 bases and J shed 2 bases, with 9 bases lying between them. CDR3 protein: CASSGLLNTGELFF. The DNA of the CDR3 is TGTGCCAGCAGCGGACTACTCAACACCGGGGAGCTGTTTTTT.

The V and J genes are TRBV12-5 and TRBJ2-2; D gene unclear. Germline CDR1 reads LGHNT; CDR2 reads FRNRAP. Trimming shortened V by 5 bases and J by 1 base, and 5 bases separated the two germline ends. The CDR3 extends over 13 amino acids. The DNA of the CDR3 is TGTGCTAGTGGTCAACAGAACACCGGGGAGCTGTTTTTT. It is translated as CASGQQNTGELFF. Looking up the rest from reference TRBV12-5 and TRBJ2-2 gives the full variable domain: DARVTQTPRHKVTEMGQEVTMRCQPILGHNTVFWYRQTMMQGLELLAYFRNRAPLDDSGMPKDRFSAEMPDATLATLKIQPSEPRDSAVYFCASGQQNTGELFFGEGSRLTVL.

The chain joins TRBV29-1 to TRBJ1-4; 7 bases map to TRBD1. V gave up 5 bases and J gave up 5 bases; unmatched junction bases: 8. CDR1 SQVTM and CDR2 ANQGSEA come from the germline V gene. The CDR3 length is 14 residues. Written as DNA, the CDR3 is TGCAGCGTTTTCCGCCAGGGGGGGAATGAAAAACTGTTTTTT. Encoded protein: CSVFRQGGNEKLFF.

The genes are TRBV7-6 and TRBJ2-1, with 11 nucleotides matching TRBD2. Germline V lookup: CDR1 SGHVS, CDR2 FNYEAQ. Losses at the gene ends were 1 base for V and 8 bases for J; bases not matched to a gene: 4. This CDR3 spans 15 amino acids. CDR3 bases: TGTGCCAGCAGCTTAGTGCTACTAGCGGGAGATGAGCAGTTCTTC. The encoded protein is CASSLVLLAGDEQFF.

The rearrangement joins TRBV11-3 to TRBJ2-7; 9 bases fit TRBD1. The V segment lost 5 bases and the J segment 0 bases; nucleotides outside the gene matches: 5. CDR3 length: 15 amino acids. Germline values: CDR1 SGHNT, CDR2 YENEEA. The CDR3 region is CASSLGQGSSYEQYF. DNA of the CDR3: TGTGCCAGCAGCCTCGGACAGGGGTCCTCCTACGAGCAGTACTTC.

This clone was seen once. V usage is TRBV7-8 and J usage is TRBJ2-1, with D maybe TRBD2 (6 bases). The CDR3 spans 15 residues. Trimming left V 5 bases short and J 7 bases short, with 18 bases between. In germline, CDR1 is SGHVS, CDR2 FQNEAQ. The CDR3 DNA follows: TGTGCCAGCAGCCTAGGTACTAGCCCGGATAATGAGCAGTTCTTC. This sequence encodes CASSLGTSPDNEQFF.

The chain carries TRBV14 and TRBJ2-3, with a tentative D call TRBD2 (6 bases). V gave up 3 bases and J gave up 14 bases, with 24 bases separating them. Germline V gives CDR1 SGHDN, CDR2 FVKESK. This CDR3 region has 15 residues. CDR3 sequence: CASSQTASTGTPRYF. The CDR3 DNA follows: TGTGCCAGCAGCCAGACGGCGTCAACCGGGACTCCCCGGTATTTT.

In its sample, this clone was seen once. This chain connects TRBV7-2 to TRBJ2-1; 9 bases line up with TRBD1. The CDR3 covers 14 residues. CDR1 is SGHTA and CDR2 is FQGNSA in the germline V gene. V was pared by 5 bases and J by 5 bases, with 4 bases of the junction left unmatched. The CDR3 DNA is TGTGCCAGCAGCCGGGACAGGGCAAACAATGAGCAGTTCTTC. It yields the protein CASSRDRANNEQFF.

This sequence joins TRBV7-3 and TRBJ2-3; tentative D call: TRBD2 (8 bases). V lost 5 bases to trimming and J lost 5 bases, with 17 bases between them. The CDR3 loop spans 15 amino acids. Looked up from germline, CDR1 is SGHTA and CDR2 is FQGTGA. This CDR3 reads CASSPSGGGGDTQYF. The CDR3 DNA is TGTGCCAGCAGCCCCTCGGGAGGGGGCGGAGATACGCAGTATTTT.